The TCR beta chain under discussion was sequenced for a study of post-analysis software for immune sequencing data. Overall study context: Relapsing-remitting, secondary progressive and progressive-relapsing forms made up the multiple sclerosis disease courses.

This clonotype was counted only a few times. The antigen remains unidentified. This CDR3 region has 12 residues. CDR1 is LGHDT, CDR2 YNNKEL, per germline (reference sequence). V gave up 5 bases and J gave up 5 bases, with 10 bases separating them. Broader study findings: Among multiple sclerosis patients, normalized Chao1 diversity was significantly below that of controls. About five TRBV segments were more frequent in patients than controls; TRBV5-6, TRBV5-1 and TRBV20-1 belonged to this group.

Built from TCR beta cDNA, the libraries had unique molecular identifiers in them. Input of roughly 1 to 11 million T cells yielded around 500,000 cDNA molecules. Using its own MiXCR run on the PCR reads, TCRdb lists one record per CDR3 protein. The table includes about 210,000 distinct CDR3 sequences, roughly 28% detected once. This receptor was obtained from a girl aged 2-17 years with multiple sclerosis. The sequencing sample was made of blood. The rearrangement uses TRBV3-1 and TRBJ2-7; TRBD2 might be the D (6 bases). The CDR3: CASSRRENEQYF. In nucleotides, the CDR3 is TGTGCCAGCAGCAGACGGGAGAACGAGCAGTACTTC.